Listed below are T cell receptor beta chains from one sample, sequenced in a study of blood T cell repertoires in COVID-19. This table comes from immunoSEQ multiplex PCR, and its TCRdb copy is limited to in-frame clones, with some not included. This sample has a few hundred thousand clones, with approximately 80% found just once. The sample comprised peripheral blood. These receptors all stem from a woman aged 40-49 years who had recovered from COVID-19. The CDR3 runs from the conserved cysteine through the conserved F or W. Clone size is shown for a subset of rows, as once, few, many or a class of expanded clone.

v_gene,j_gene,abundance,len,CDR3aa
TRBV5-1,TRBJ2-7,-,15,CASSSNSGGPYEQYF
TRBV7-3,TRBJ2-2,-,15,CASSLGSGSSGELFF
TRBV12-3/TRBV12-4,TRBJ1-1,-,11,CASREGTEAFF
TRBV10-3,TRBJ1-2,-,17,CAISDGTGVSGGYGYTF
TRBV6-4,TRBJ2-1,-,15,CASSDGRSSYNEQFF
TRBV6-5,TRBJ2-7,-,12,CASSYRPDEQYF
TRBV28,TRBJ2-7,-,12,CASGTGSYEQYF
TRBV18,TRBJ1-6,-,14,CASSPRQGESPLHF
TRBV30,TRBJ1-4,-,14,CAWGRGGSYEKLFF
TRBV6-5,TRBJ1-1,-,16,CASSYSWGLTNTEAFF
TRBV29-1,TRBJ2-5,-,17,CSVEDHGQPTRRETQYF
TRBV27,TRBJ1-2,-,13,CATSPSGRFQYTF
TRBV12-3/TRBV12-4,TRBJ1-4,-,12,CASSFSSEKLFF
TRBV19,TRBJ2-1,once,17,CASSRSRSLRDYNEQFF
TRBV5-1,TRBJ1-4,-,15,CASSLVTGGGEKLFF
TRBV15,TRBJ1-2,-,13,CATSRDLSRGYTF
TRBV9,TRBJ2-3,-,15,CASSVTGLGTDTQYF